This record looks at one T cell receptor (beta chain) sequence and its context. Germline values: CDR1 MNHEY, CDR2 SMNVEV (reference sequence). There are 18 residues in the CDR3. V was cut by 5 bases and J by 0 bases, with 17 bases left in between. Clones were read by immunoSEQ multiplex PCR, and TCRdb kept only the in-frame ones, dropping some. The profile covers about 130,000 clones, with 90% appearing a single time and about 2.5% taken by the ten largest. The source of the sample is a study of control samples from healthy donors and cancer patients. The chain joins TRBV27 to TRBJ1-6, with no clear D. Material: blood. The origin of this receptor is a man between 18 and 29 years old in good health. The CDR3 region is CASSLLRPQSSYNSPLHF. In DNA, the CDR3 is TGTGCCAGCAGTCTCCTAAGACCCCAGAGCTCCTATAATTCACCCCTCCACTTT.